These 2 T cell receptor beta chains share one sample of origin, sequenced in a study of shared clonotypes between healthy human individuals (dated by TCRdb to 2018 to 2020). Preparation of the library involved the immunoSEQ multiplex PCR assay. TCRdb mirrors the immuneACCESS table, restricted to in-frame sequences. Some clones are absent from its copies; in checked studies, under half trace to an unresolved V gene, and the reason for the others is unknown. The sample data list about 2.4 million clones, and more than 90% of these were observed just once. Clones ranked in the top ten supply 0.11% to 0.15% of the sample. The sample was naive CD4+ T cells sorted from blood. What the cell subset or site label conveys for this sample: CD45RA+ positively selected. The receptors come from a man in his late teens or twenties in good health.

The chain carries TRBV19 and TRBJ2-5; 7 nucleotides agree with TRBD1. Trimming removed 4 bases from V and 4 bases from J; junction bases left unmatched: 6. CDR1 and CDR2 from the germline V gene are LNHDA and SQIVND (reference sequence). There are 14 residues in the CDR3. This chain's CDR3 is CASSTLQGPETQYF. The DNA of the CDR3 is TGTGCCAGTAGTACCCTACAGGGGCCAGAGACCCAGTACTTC.

The V gene is TRBV6-5, the J gene TRBJ2-7; 9 bases fit TRBD1. CDR3 length: 14 residues. V shed 8 bases, J shed 2 bases, and the junction held 7 bases outside the gene matches. Germline CDR1 reads MNHEY; CDR2 reads SVGAGI. Here the CDR3 reads CASRGTGHPYEQYF. DNA of the CDR3: TGTGCCAGCCGGGGGACAGGGCACCCCTACGAGCAGTACTTC.